Following are 13 T cell receptor beta chains from one sample sequenced in a study of resident and recirculating memory T cells in vitiligo. TCRdb's copy holds only in-frame clones and misses some; the assay was immunoSEQ multiplex PCR. The data hold about 45,000 clones, with about 93% observed a single time. Specimen: blood. The receptors here all came from a male donor with vitiligo.

This clone was seen a handful of times. The chain is built from TRBV9 and TRBJ1-6, with 8 bases aligning to TRBD1. V gave up 2 bases and J gave up 7 bases; unmatched junction bases: 2. Germline V gene lookup returns CDR1 SGDLS and CDR2 YYNGEE. This CDR3 region has 14 residues. The CDR3 loop is CASSVTGVNSPLHF. The DNA for the CDR3 is TGTGCCAGCAGCGTGACAGGGGTCAATTCACCCCTCCACTTT.

V and J are TRBV30 and TRBJ2-7; 8 bases are shared with TRBD1. The trim removed 7 bases at V and 7 bases at J, leaving 9 bases unmatched. CDR3 length: 12 amino acids. Looked up from germline, CDR1 is GTSNPN and CDR2 is SVGIG (reference sequence). The CDR3 sequence: CALNQGAGEQYF. The DNA for the CDR3 is TGTGCCTTAAACCAGGGGGCTGGGGAGCAGTACTTC.

This chain connects TRBV5-6 to TRBJ2-3; TRBD1 might be the D (5 bases). Germline V lookup: CDR1 SGHDT, CDR2 YYEEEE. The V gene lost 3 bases and the J gene lost 1 base, with 12 bases spanning the gap. The CDR3 sequence is 15 residues long. The CDR3 reads CASSSSKTGTDTQYF. The DNA of the CDR3 is TGTGCCAGCAGCTCCTCAAAGACAGGCACAGATACGCAGTATTTT.

The chain couples TRBV5-6 to TRBJ2-5, with D possibly matching TRBD1 (6 bases). The CDR3 spans 13 residues. Per the germline V gene, CDR1 is SGHDT and CDR2 is YYEEEE. The V end lost 1 base, the J end lost 5 bases, and 9 bases lay between the germline ends. The CDR3 sequence: CASSLSRGETQYF. The CDR3 nucleotides are TGTGCCAGCAGCTTGAGTAGGGGGGAGACCCAGTACTTC.

J is TRBJ2-1 and V is TRBV9; 8 bases are a match to TRBD1. V was clipped by 3 bases and J by 4 bases; unmatched bases: 9. Looked up from germline, CDR1 is SGDLS and CDR2 is YYNGEE. This CDR3 spans 16 amino acids. The CDR3: CASSEIGTGGYNEQFF. The CDR3 DNA sequence: TGTGCCAGCAGCGAGATCGGGACAGGCGGTTACAATGAGCAGTTCTTC.

The gene calls are TRBV15 and TRBJ2-1; 7 bases map to TRBD2. V was clipped by 1 base and J by 0 bases; unmatched bases: 9. This CDR3 comprises 18 residues. CDR1 and CDR2 from the germline V gene are LNHNV and YYDKDF (reference sequence). CDR3 in amino acids: CATSRAGIAGVSYNEQFF. The CDR3 DNA reads TGTGCCACCAGCAGAGCTGGAATCGCGGGGGTCTCCTACAATGAGCAGTTCTTC. The full variable domain, completed using reference TRBV15 and TRBJ2-1, is DAMVIQNPRYQVTQFGKPVTLSCSQTLNHNVMYWYQQKSSQAPKLLFHYYDKDFNNEADTPDNFQSRRPNTSFCFLDIRSPGLGDTAMYLCATSRAGIAGVSYNEQFFGPGTRLTVL.

The chain uses TRBV5-4 and TRBJ1-2; the match to TRBD1 covers 8 bases. Germline CDR1 reads SGHNT; CDR2 reads YYREEE (reference sequence). The CDR3 runs to 12 residues. V gave up 6 bases and J gave up 13 bases; unmatched junction bases: 11. The CDR3 nucleotides read TGTGCCAGCAAAGGGGGACAGGTGCCTCCCACCTTC. Protein: CASKGGQVPPTF.

A few counts support this clone. V and J are TRBV7-2 and TRBJ1-2; D gene unclear. Deletions cut 3 bases from V and 3 bases from J, with 11 bases between. The CDR3 is 14 residues long. CDR1 is SGHTA, CDR2 FQGNSA, per germline. Written as DNA, the CDR3 is TGTGCCAGCAGCTTCGGAGGGCCGCACTATGGCTACACCTTC. Its translation: CASSFGGPHYGYTF.

This rearrangement joins TRBV13 to TRBJ1-3, with D unclear. CDR3 length equals 16 residues. Germline V lookup: CDR1 PRHDT, CDR2 FYEKMQ (reference sequence). V lost 1 base to trimming and J lost 0 bases, with 10 bases between them. The CDR3 spells CASSLDRVFSGNTIYF. The CDR3 region has the DNA TGTGCCAGCAGCTTAGATCGGGTTTTCTCTGGAAACACCATATATTTT.

The chain joins TRBV19 to TRBJ2-1; 9 positions match TRBD1. Germline CDR1 is LNHDA and CDR2 is SQIVND (reference sequence). J lost 7 bases, V lost 5 bases, and 9 bases had no gene match. The CDR3 length is 15 residues. CDR3: CASSYTGQGENEQFF. The CDR3 nucleotides are TGTGCCAGTAGTTATACGGGACAGGGTGAAAATGAGCAGTTCTTC.

V is TRBV6-5 and J is TRBJ1-2, with D uncertain. V was trimmed by 0 bases and J by 4 bases, leaving 6 bases between them. Per germline, CDR1 MNHEY and CDR2 SVGAGI. The CDR3 has 13 residues. The CDR3 nucleotides are TGTGCCAGCAGTTACTCGGAGGGCTATGGCTACACCTTC. Protein sequence: CASSYSEGYGYTF.

Worth noting for this clone: This sample also contains other DNA sequences that code for the same CDR3. V usage is TRBV15 and J usage is TRBJ1-2; D is ambiguous. The CDR3 has 15 amino acids. V was pared by 0 bases and J by 8 bases, with 16 bases between. The germline CDR1 and CDR2 sequences are LNHNV and YYDKDF (reference sequence). In nucleotides, the CDR3 is TGTGCCACCAGCAGAGAAAACGAGGGCCCTTTGGGCTACACCTTC. Translated, it gives CATSRENEGPLGYTF.

The chain employs TRBV10-1 and TRBJ2-1; maybe TRBD2 (6 bases). Trimming took off 7 bases at V and 10 bases at J, with 14 bases between the two ends. This CDR3 is built from 12 residues. Germline V gives CDR1 WNHNN, CDR2 SYGVQD (reference sequence). The CDR3 reads CASNGGSGEQFF. The CDR3 DNA sequence: TGCGCCAGCAACGGGGGTTCGGGCGAGCAGTTCTTC.